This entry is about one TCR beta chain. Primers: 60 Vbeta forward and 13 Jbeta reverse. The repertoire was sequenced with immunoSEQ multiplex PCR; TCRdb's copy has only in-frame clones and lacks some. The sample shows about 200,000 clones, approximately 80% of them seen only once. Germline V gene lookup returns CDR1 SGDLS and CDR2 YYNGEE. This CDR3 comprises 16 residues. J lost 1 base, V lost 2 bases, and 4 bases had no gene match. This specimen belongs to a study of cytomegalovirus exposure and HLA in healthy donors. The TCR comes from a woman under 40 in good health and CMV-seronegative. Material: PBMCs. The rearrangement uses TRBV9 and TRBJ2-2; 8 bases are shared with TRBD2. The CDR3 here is CASSVRLARNTGELFF. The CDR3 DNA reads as TGTGCCAGCAGCGTTCGACTAGCGAGGAACACCGGGGAGCTGTTTTTT.